What follows is one T cell receptor beta chain and its context. CDR3 length equals 18 residues. CDR1 MNHEY and CDR2 SMNVEV come from the germline V gene (reference sequence). Losses at the gene ends were 5 bases for V and 5 bases for J; bases not matched to a gene: 13. The record originates from a study of CD8+ T cells in alopecia areata. Isolated RNA was reverse transcribed into cDNA used as the sequencing template. This table comes from immunoSEQ multiplex PCR, and its TCRdb copy is limited to in-frame clones, with some not included. This sample has roughly 100,000 clones; 50% to 75% occur once, and the top ten carry roughly 16%. Sample treatment: oral pan-JAK inhibitor, 5-10 mg twice daily.

This sequence joins TRBV27 and TRBJ2-1; TRBD2 matches 12 bases. The source of this sequence is a human donor with alopecia areata. Sequences were derived from CD8+ T cells sorted from blood, sampled at week 4, from a patient treated with tofacitinib. The CDR3 nucleotides are TGTGCCAGCAGTATAAGACTAGCGGGAGCAGTACGGAACAATGAGCAGTTCTTC. Translation gives CASSIRLAGAVRNNEQFF.